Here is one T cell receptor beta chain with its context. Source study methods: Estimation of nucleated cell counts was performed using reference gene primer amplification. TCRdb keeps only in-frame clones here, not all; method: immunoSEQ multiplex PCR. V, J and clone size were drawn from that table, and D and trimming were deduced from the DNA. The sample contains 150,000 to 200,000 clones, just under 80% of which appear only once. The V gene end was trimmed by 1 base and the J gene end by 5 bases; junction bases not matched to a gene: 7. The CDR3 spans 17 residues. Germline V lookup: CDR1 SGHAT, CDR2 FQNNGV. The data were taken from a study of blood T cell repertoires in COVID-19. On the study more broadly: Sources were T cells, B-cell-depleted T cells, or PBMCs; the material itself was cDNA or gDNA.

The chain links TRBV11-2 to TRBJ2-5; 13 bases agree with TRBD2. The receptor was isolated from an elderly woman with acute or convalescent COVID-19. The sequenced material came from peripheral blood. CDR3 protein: CASSLGTSGGPGETQYF. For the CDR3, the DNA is TGTGCCAGCAGCTTAGGGACTAGCGGGGGTCCAGGGGAGACCCAGTACTTC.